The 27 T cell receptor beta chains reported below all come from one sample, sequenced in a study of cytomegalovirus exposure and HLA in healthy donors. The PCR used 60 Vbeta and 13 Jbeta primers. Generated by immunoSEQ multiplex PCR, the TCRdb table keeps only in-frame clones and is missing some. The data contain roughly 200,000 clones, around three quarters of them seen just once; the ten biggest clones take up about 0.64%. Input material: PBMCs. These receptors all come from a boy between 10 and 17 years old in good health and CMV-seronegative.

CDR3 in amino acids: CASRASGKRDGYTF. The CDR3 nucleotides are TGTGCCAGCAGGGCTTCCGGGAAACGAGATGGCTACACCTTC. The chain carries TRBV27 and TRBJ1-2, with D unresolved. This CDR3 comprises 14 residues. Germline-derived CDR1 and CDR2 are MNHEY and SMNVEV (reference sequence). V lost 6 bases, J lost 6 bases, and 17 bases lay in between.

The chain recombines TRBV29-1 with TRBJ2-1; the D gene is possibly TRBD1 (5 bases). The V end lost 6 bases, the J end lost 6 bases, and 18 bases lay between the germline ends. This CDR3 has 14 residues. Germline V gene data show CDR1 as SQVTM and CDR2 as ANQGSEA. The CDR3 is CSVWSRALVNEQFF. CDR3 DNA sequence: TGCAGCGTGTGGTCCAGGGCTCTCGTCAATGAGCAGTTCTTC.

The chain links TRBV12-5 to TRBJ2-7; 10 bases agree with TRBD1. Germline CDR1 is LGHNT and CDR2 is FRNRAP. After removal of 1 base from V and 2 bases from J, the junction contained 11 bases not matched to a gene. The CDR3 totals 18 residues. Here the CDR3 DNA reads TGTGCTAGTGGTTTGGAGAACTTTCGGGACAGGGGAACCTACGAGCAGTACTTC. This gives the protein CASGLENFRDRGTYEQYF.

The J gene is TRBJ1-5, the V gene TRBV7-2; D is unclear. Germline CDR1 SGHTA, CDR2 FQGNSA. V was pared by 0 bases and J by 5 bases, with 5 bases between. This CDR3 has 13 residues. CDR3 loop: CASSLALDQPQHF. In DNA form, the CDR3 reads TGTGCCAGCAGCTTAGCCTTAGATCAGCCCCAGCATTTT.

This clone was seen just once. The J gene is TRBJ2-3, the V gene TRBV5-4; 7 bases are shared with TRBD1. Germline V gives CDR1 SGHNT, CDR2 YYREEE (reference sequence). This CDR3 has 16 amino acids. The V and J ends lost 0 bases and 6 bases, in that order; junction bases with no gene match: 10. DNA for the CDR3: TGTGCCAGCAGCTTGGACGACAGGGAAAAGCTGGATACGCAGTATTTT. Protein product: CASSLDDREKLDTQYF. Supplemented by reference TRBV5-4 and TRBJ2-3, the full variable domain reads ETGVTQSPTHLIKTRGQQVTLRCSSQSGHNTVSWYQQALGQGPQFIFQYYREEENGRGNFPPRFSGLQFPNYSSELNVNALELDDSALYLCASSLDDREKLDTQYFGPGTRLTVL.

The genes are TRBV19 and TRBJ1-4; 9 bases line up with TRBD1. The CDR3 runs to 18 residues. V lost 5 bases to trimming and J lost 3 bases; unmatched junction nucleotides: 13. The germline V gene has CDR1 LNHDA and CDR2 SQIVND (reference sequence). DNA of the CDR3: TGTGCCAGTAGTCGGGGAGTTAACAGGGGGCTATCTAATGAAAAACTGTTTTTT. Encoded protein: CASSRGVNRGLSNEKLFF.

The J gene is TRBJ2-3, the V gene TRBV5-4, with D perhaps matching TRBD2 (6 bases). Germline CDR1 reads SGHNT; CDR2 reads YYREEE (reference sequence). The ends were cut back, 0 bases at V and 3 bases at J, with 11 bases in the middle. The CDR3 is 15 amino acids. The CDR3 sequence is CASSLGGNPTDTQYF. In nucleotides, the CDR3 is TGTGCCAGCAGCTTGGGCGGGAATCCGACAGATACGCAGTATTTT.

The V and J genes are TRBV30 and TRBJ1-2, with D possibly being TRBD1 (5 bases). V dropped 0 bases and J dropped 0 bases, with 11 bases sitting between them. CDR3 length equals 15 residues. CDR1 and CDR2 (germline): GTSNPN, SVGIG (reference sequence). CDR3 nucleotide sequence: TGTGCCTGGAGTGTCCGACAGTCAGCTAACTATGGCTACACCTTC. This codes for CAWSVRQSANYGYTF.

This rearrangement joins TRBV30 to TRBJ1-2, with a weak D call TRBD1 (5 bases). Germline loops: CDR1 GTSNPN, CDR2 SVGIG (reference sequence). The CDR3 length is 11 residues. Trimming took off 5 bases at V and 6 bases at J, with 10 bases between the two ends. CDR3 residues: CAWGGGDGYTF. CDR3 sequence (DNA): TGTGCCTGGGGGGGAGGGGATGGCTACACCTTC. Supplemented by reference TRBV30 and TRBJ1-2, the full variable domain reads SQTIHQWPATLVQPVGSPLSLECTVEGTSNPNLYWYRQAAGRGLQLLFYSVGIGQISSEVPQNLSASRPQDRQFILSSKKLLLSDSGFYLCAWGGGDGYTFGSGTRLTVV.

J is TRBJ2-5 and V is TRBV5-5; D is perhaps TRBD1 (6 bases). CDR1 and CDR2 from the germline V gene are SGHKS and YYEKEE (reference sequence). Trimming took off 0 bases at V and 4 bases at J, with 13 bases between the two ends. The CDR3 contains 15 residues. CDR3 bases: TGTGCCAGCAGCTTGGGGGGACATGGCGGAGAGACCCAGTACTTC. Translation: CASSLGGHGGETQYF.

The chain has TRBV9 and TRBJ1-2; D might be TRBD1 (5 bases). The CDR3 loop spans 14 amino acids. The ends were cut back, 6 bases at V and 6 bases at J, with 18 bases in the middle. Germline V lookup: CDR1 SGDLS, CDR2 YYNGEE. The CDR3, as DNA: TGTGCCAGCAAGTCCGGTGGAGGGGATCATGGCTACACCTTC. It is translated as CASKSGGGDHGYTF.

The rearrangement uses TRBV19 and TRBJ1-1; 12 nucleotides line up with TRBD1. CDR3 length: 16 amino acids. Germline trimming cut 7 bases from V and 2 bases from J; bases unmatched to any gene: 8. CDR1 and CDR2 from the germline V gene are LNHDA and SQIVND (reference sequence). CDR3 sequence: CASTTRDRGLNTEAFF. The CDR3 region has the DNA TGTGCCAGTACTACCCGGGACAGGGGGCTTAACACTGAAGCTTTCTTT.

This clone was seen only a few times. The CDR3 DNA reads as TGTGCCAGCAGTTACTTTCAGGGTTCCTACGAGCAGTACTTC. Protein product: CASSYFQGSYEQYF. The V and J genes are TRBV6-5 and TRBJ2-7; D may be TRBD1 (5 bases). This CDR3 has 14 residues. V was shortened by 1 base and J by 1 base, with 8 bases between the two germline ends. From germline, CDR1 is MNHEY and CDR2 SVGAGI.

Details on this clone: One junction end does not reproduce the germline sequence, and a read error may be involved. The V call is TRBV7-9, the J call TRBJ2-7; 10 positions match TRBD2. This CDR3 is 17 amino acids long. Per the germline V gene, CDR1 is SEHNR and CDR2 is FQNEAQ (reference sequence). Written as DNA, the CDR3 is TGTTCCAGCAGCTCCCGACTAGCGGGCCCTGCCCTCTACGAGCAGTACTTC. This encodes CSSSSRLAGPALYEQYF.

The V and J genes are TRBV2 and TRBJ1-2; no clear D gene. The germline gives CDR1 SNHLY, CDR2 FYNNEI. Deletions cut 5 bases from V and 6 bases from J, with 10 bases between. The CDR3 spans 12 residues. CDR3 loop: CASSSSGHGYTF. The CDR3 nucleotides read TGTGCCAGCAGTAGTAGTGGTCATGGCTACACCTTC.

The DNA of the CDR3 is TGTGCCAGCAGTTCGGTTCGGAACACCGGGGAGCTGTTTTTT. It codes for CASSSVRNTGELFF. The genes are TRBV7-8 and TRBJ2-2; D is uncertain. The CDR3 is 14 residues long. Looked up from germline, CDR1 is SGHVS and CDR2 is FQNEAQ. The ends were cut back, 6 bases at V and 1 base at J, with 9 bases in the middle.

The chain links TRBV19 to TRBJ1-5, with a weak D call TRBD1 (6 bases). With 5 bases removed from V and 4 bases from J, the gap between germline ends came to 18 bases. The CDR3 runs 16 residues. Looked up from germline, CDR1 is LNHDA and CDR2 is SQIVND (reference sequence). The CDR3 coding sequence is TGTGCCAGTAGTGGAGGACAGTTCGGCATTAATCAGCCCCAGCATTTT. Its translation is CASSGGQFGINQPQHF.

V is TRBV27 and J is TRBJ2-7; 9 bases agree with TRBD1. CDR3 length: 14 residues. CDR1 is MNHEY, CDR2 SMNVEV, per germline (reference sequence). V was pared by 6 bases and J by 6 bases, with 9 bases of the junction left unmatched. The CDR3 DNA sequence: TGTGCCAGCAGGTCCGGGACAGGGCCTACCGAGCAGTACTTC. Its translation is CASRSGTGPTEQYF.

The chain recombines TRBV18 with TRBJ1-1; possibly TRBD1 for D (5 bases). The CDR3 consists of 13 residues. Germline values: CDR1 KGHSH, CDR2 LQKENI. The V gene lost 10 bases and the J gene lost 4 bases, with 16 bases spanning the gap. For the CDR3, the DNA is TGTGCCACCTCCCTGACAGTTTCCACTGAAGCTTTCTTT. Translated, it gives CATSLTVSTEAFF.

V gene TRBV30 combines with J gene TRBJ2-3; a weak D match, TRBD2 (7 bases). This CDR3 contains 17 residues. Germline V gives CDR1 GTSNPN, CDR2 SVGIG (reference sequence). The V end lost 4 bases, the J end lost 0 bases, and 20 bases lay between the germline ends. CDR3 in amino acids: CAWKTRPRGASTDTQYF. The CDR3 DNA reads TGTGCCTGGAAAACCCGCCCTCGGGGGGCGAGCACAGATACGCAGTATTTT.

The chain joins TRBV30 to TRBJ1-1, with D possibly TRBD1 on 5 matching bases. Trimming shortened V by 5 bases and J by 10 bases, and 14 bases separated the two germline ends. Germline values: CDR1 GTSNPN, CDR2 SVGIG (reference sequence). CDR3 size: 11 residues. CDR3 coding DNA: TGTGCCTGGGGACATTCAGTTCCAGCTTTCTTT. Translation gives CAWGHSVPAFF. Full variable domain (rest looked up from reference TRBV30 and TRBJ1-1): SQTIHQWPATLVQPVGSPLSLECTVEGTSNPNLYWYRQAAGRGLQLLFYSVGIGQISSEVPQNLSASRPQDRQFILSSKKLLLSDSGFYLCAWGHSVPAFFGQGTRLTVV.

This clone showed up just a few times. This chain joins TRBV7-2 and TRBJ2-5; 11 bases align to TRBD1. V lost 5 bases and J lost 4; bases outside the gene matches: 6. Germline V CDR1 and CDR2: SGHTA, FQGNSA. The CDR3 has 15 residues. CDR3 in amino acids: CASSIPGTGGETQYF. The DNA of the CDR3 is TGTGCCAGCAGCATCCCCGGGACAGGGGGAGAGACCCAGTACTTC.

A word on this clone: An end of the junction does not agree with germline; a read error may underlie this. This sequence joins TRBV5-1 and TRBJ2-1; maybe TRBD2 (6 bases). This CDR3 is built from 20 residues. Germline values: CDR1 SGHRS, CDR2 YFSETQ. The CDR3 sequence: CASSLAGGASAGGSYNDQFF. The CDR3 bases are TGCGCCAGCAGCTTGGCCGGTGGGGCATCGGCCGGAGGGAGTTACAATGACCAGTTCTTC.

V is TRBV30 and J is TRBJ1-2; possibly TRBD1 for D (5 bases). Looked up from germline, CDR1 is GTSNPN and CDR2 is SVGIG (reference sequence). The V end was cut by 3 bases, the J end by 7 bases, with 9 bases between. This CDR3 region has 11 residues. The chain's CDR3 is CAWSRGTGYTF. CDR3 nucleotide sequence: TGTGCCTGGAGCCGGGGGACTGGCTACACCTTC.

The V gene is TRBV15, the J gene TRBJ1-1, with D perhaps matching TRBD1 (6 bases). The CDR3 loop spans 16 amino acids. The V gene's germline CDR1 is LNHNV and CDR2 YYDKDF (reference sequence). The V gene lost 0 bases and the J gene lost 2 bases, with 13 bases spanning the gap. The CDR3 DNA is TGTGCCACCAGCAGAGACCGCGGACAGCCAAACACTGAAGCTTTCTTT. It codes for CATSRDRGQPNTEAFF.

This chain connects TRBV9 to TRBJ2-5; 8 positions match TRBD1. Trimming at V came to 6 bases and at J to 5 bases, leaving 9 bases not matched to a gene. Germline CDR1 is SGDLS and CDR2 is YYNGEE. This CDR3 is 14 amino acids long. CDR3 nucleotide sequence: TGTGCCAGCACCGCCGGGTGGACAGGGGAGACCCAGTACTTC. It yields the protein CASTAGWTGETQYF.

The chain uses TRBV6-6 and TRBJ1-2, with TRBD1 matching over 7 bases. The CDR3 is 13 amino acids. Looked up from germline, CDR1 is MNHNY and CDR2 is SVGAGI (reference sequence). The V and J ends lost 2 bases and 8 bases, in that order; junction bases with no gene match: 5. The CDR3 DNA reads as TGTGCCAGCAGTTACCTCGACAGGGCCGGCTACACCTTC. It is translated as CASSYLDRAGYTF.